A single sample gave rise to the 14 T cell receptor beta chains below, sequenced in a study of T-cell reconstitution after alpha-beta-depleted transplantation in children. This sample's TCRbeta library carried unique molecular identifier barcodes. TCRdb fed the PCR reads into MiXCR, producing one record per CDR3 protein. The data show hundreds of thousands of distinct CDR3 sequences, about 33% seen once. The sequenced sample was PBMCs from the stem cell graft donor, obtained from the stem cell graft. These receptors came from a human donor who donated a stem cell graft to a child with aplastic anemia.

This clonotype came up a few times. The chain combines TRBV5-1 with TRBJ2-5; perhaps TRBD1 as D (7 bases). In germline, CDR1 is SGHRS, CDR2 YFSETQ. CDR3 length: 14 residues. V was pared by 4 bases and J by 4 bases, with 14 bases between. CDR3 nucleotides: TGCGCCAGCAGCCCGGATCAGGGGGGAGAGACCCAGTACTTC. It is translated as CASSPDQGGETQYF.

In this sample, this clonotype turned up once. CDR3 in DNA: TGTGCCAGCAGCTTAGGGCAAGGGGAGGCCCAGTACTTC. Amino acid sequence: CASSLGQGEAQYF. J is TRBJ2-5 and V is TRBV11-1; maybe TRBD2 (6 bases). The CDR3 runs 13 residues. V dropped 1 base and J dropped 9 bases, with 12 bases sitting between them. CDR1 SGHAT and CDR2 FQDESV come from the germline V gene (reference sequence). Combining the CDR3 with reference TRBV11-1 and TRBJ2-5 gives the whole variable domain EAEVAQSPRYKITEKSQAVAFWCDPISGHATLYWYRQILGQGPELLVQFQDESVVDDSQLPKDRFSAERLKGVDSTLKIQPAELGDSAMYLCASSLGQGEAQYFGPGTRLLVL.

The rearrangement links TRBV10-1 to TRBJ1-1; 7 nucleotides match TRBD1. The germline V gene has CDR1 WNHNN and CDR2 SYGVQD (reference sequence). The CDR3 sequence is 14 residues long. J gave up 4 bases and V 4 bases, and 6 bases lay outside the gene matches. DNA for the CDR3: TGCGCCAGCAGTGCCCAGGGGGGGAGCACTGAAGCTTTCTTT. As protein: CASSAQGGSTEAFF.

The rearrangement uses TRBV5-4 and TRBJ2-6; 7 bases line up with TRBD1. The V gene's germline CDR1 is SGHNT and CDR2 YYREEE (reference sequence). The V segment lost 0 bases and the J segment 2 bases; nucleotides outside the gene matches: 5. The CDR3 spans 17 residues. CDR3 sequence (DNA): TGTGCCAGCAGCTTGGTCGACAGGGAGACTGGGGCCAACGTCCTGACTTTC. It encodes CASSLVDRETGANVLTF.

This clonotype was detected only a few times. The J gene is TRBJ2-5, the V gene TRBV9; D perhaps matches TRBD2 (6 bases). The CDR3 totals 14 residues. Germline loops: CDR1 SGDLS, CDR2 YYNGEE. Trimming stripped 0 bases from V and 4 bases from J, with 10 bases between. The CDR3 protein is CASSVEASAETQYF. The CDR3 DNA follows: TGTGCCAGCAGCGTAGAGGCTAGCGCAGAGACCCAGTACTTC.

This clonotype has only a few counts. J is TRBJ2-3 and V is TRBV20-1, with D unclear. The V gene's germline CDR1 is DFQATT and CDR2 SNEGSKA (reference sequence). The CDR3 extends over 12 amino acids. Trimming cost V 4 bases and J 2 bases, with 7 bases left between them. The CDR3 coding sequence is TGCAGTGCTACCGGGTTCACAGATACGCAGTATTTT. Encoded protein: CSATGFTDTQYF.

The chain combines TRBV28 with TRBJ2-7, with 8 bases identical to TRBD1. The CDR3 is 15 amino acids. The V and J ends lost 5 bases and 3 bases, in that order; junction bases with no gene match: 9. CDR1 and CDR2 from the germline V gene are MDHEN and SYDVKM. The CDR3 bases are TGTGCCAGCAGTACCTCTGGGACAGGATTCTACGAGCAGTACTTC. As protein: CASSTSGTGFYEQYF. The variable domain in full, with the rest retrieved from reference TRBV28 and TRBJ2-7, is DVKVTQSSRYLVKRTGEKVFLECVQDMDHENMFWYRQDPGLGLRLIYFSYDVKMKEKGDIPEGYSVSREKKERFSLILESASTNQTSMYLCASSTSGTGFYEQYFGPGTRLTVT.

This chain links TRBV30 with TRBJ1-5, with 8 bases aligning to TRBD1. With V trimmed by 2 bases and J by 4 bases, 1 base remained unmatched. Germline V CDR1 and CDR2: GTSNPN, SVGIG (reference sequence). The CDR3 runs to 13 residues. The chain's CDR3 is CAWSRQGNQPQHF. CDR3 sequence (DNA): TGTGCCTGGAGTAGACAGGGGAATCAGCCCCAGCATTTT. The entire variable domain, with the rest obtained from reference TRBV30 and TRBJ1-5, is as follows: SQTIHQWPATLVQPVGSPLSLECTVEGTSNPNLYWYRQAAGRGLQLLFYSVGIGQISSEVPQNLSASRPQDRQFILSSKKLLLSDSGFYLCAWSRQGNQPQHFGDGTRLSIL.

The chain links TRBV6-6 to TRBJ2-1; tentative D call: TRBD2 (5 bases). Trimming left V 6 bases short and J 6 bases short, with 12 bases between. CDR3 length equals 13 residues. Germline V CDR1 and CDR2: MNHNY, SVGAGI (reference sequence). The chain's CDR3 is CASRATRGNEQFF. CDR3 DNA sequence: TGTGCCAGCAGAGCTACTAGAGGCAATGAGCAGTTCTTC.

The chain couples TRBV7-2 to TRBJ1-6, with D possibly matching TRBD1 (5 bases). The CDR3 covers 14 residues. Per germline, CDR1 SGHTA and CDR2 FQGNSA. The ends were cut back, 1 base at V and 8 bases at J, with 9 bases in the middle. CDR3 amino acids: CASSLDRIDSPLHF. The DNA of the CDR3 is TGTGCCAGCAGCTTAGACAGGATAGATTCACCCCTCCACTTT.

The J gene is TRBJ1-1, the V gene TRBV10-1, with a tentative D call TRBD1 (5 bases). The CDR3 runs 14 residues. The V end lost 2 bases, the J end lost 2 bases, and 9 bases lay between the germline ends. Germline lookup yields CDR1 WNHNN and CDR2 SYGVQD (reference sequence). The CDR3 spells CASSERQRNTEAFF. CDR3 DNA: TGCGCCAGCAGTGAGAGACAGAGAAACACTGAAGCTTTCTTT.

This clonotype has just a few counts. The chain has TRBV15 and TRBJ2-7; D is perhaps TRBD1 or TRBD2 (5 bases each). This CDR3 has 13 residues. The V end lost 11 bases, the J end lost 2 bases, and 16 bases lay between the germline ends. The germline CDR1 and CDR2 sequences are LNHNV and YYDKDF (reference sequence). The CDR3 DNA reads TGTGCCTCTTCAAGGGACGGCCCCTACGAGCAGTACTTC. This codes for CASSRDGPYEQYF.

This chain connects TRBV5-1 to TRBJ2-3; possible D gene TRBD2, 6 bases. CDR3 length equals 15 residues. V was pared by 6 bases and J by 5 bases, with 19 bases between. CDR1 SGHRS and CDR2 YFSETQ come from the germline V gene. As DNA, the CDR3 is TGCGCCAGCACCTCGGGACTCCCAATCCTAGATACGCAGTATTTT. Its protein is CASTSGLPILDTQYF.

This clonotype has only a few counts. The gene calls are TRBV12-3 or TRBV12-4 and TRBJ1-2; a possible D gene is TRBD1 (6 bases). Trimming took off 3 bases at V and 8 bases at J, with 13 bases between the two ends. The CDR3 runs 13 residues. CDR3 nucleotides: TGTGCCAGCAGTTTCTCAGGGGTGAGGGGCTACACCTTC. Its protein product is CASSFSGVRGYTF.